This is a list of T cell receptor beta chains from one sample in a study of blood T cell repertoires in COVID-19. Produced via immunoSEQ multiplex PCR; TCRdb's table is partial and in-frame only. Of under 65,000 clones in the sample, 81% were seen once. The sample comprised peripheral blood. The receptors originated from a woman aged 60 to 75 with acute or convalescent COVID-19. Both conserved end residues are part of each CDR3. A D gene is named only where the DNA matches it firmly. The size of a clone is reported for some rows only, either as once, few or many, or as a class for expanded clones.

clone_size j_call v_call d_call cdr3_nt cdr3_aa
NA TRBJ1-6 TRBV27 NA TGTGCCAGCAGTTTATCACAGGGTTCACCCCTCCACTTT CASSLSQGSPLHF
NA TRBJ2-7 TRBV2 NA TGTGCCAGCAGAATAGTTCCCTCCGAGCAGTACTTC CASRIVPSEQYF
NA TRBJ1-6 TRBV25-1 NA TGTGCCAGCAGACTAAGACAGGATTCACCCCTCCACTTT CASRLRQDSPLHF
NA TRBJ1-6 TRBV10-3 NA TGTGCCATCAGTGAGATCCAGGTCCGGTATAATTCACCCCTCCACTTT CAISEIQVRYNSPLHF
few TRBJ1-2 TRBV7-2 NA TGTGCCAGCAGCTTAGCAGCAGGTGGCTACACCTTC CASSLAAGGYTF
NA TRBJ1-2 TRBV7-2 TRBD1 TGTGCCAGCAGCCCGCTTCGGACAGGGCAGAATGGCTACACCTTC CASSPLRTGQNGYTF
NA TRBJ2-2 TRBV6-5 NA TGTGCCAGCAGTTACGACAGCACCGGGGAGCTGTTTTTT CASSYDSTGELFF
NA TRBJ2-3 TRBV4-1 TRBD1 TGCGCCAGCAGCCTTCAAGGCAACGACAGGGGGGATACGCAGTATTTT CASSLQGNDRGDTQYF
NA TRBJ1-2 TRBV7-2 NA TGTGCCAGCAGCCCACGACAGCTCTATGGCTACACCTTC CASSPRQLYGYTF
NA TRBJ2-1 TRBV3-1/TRBV3-2 NA TGTGCCAGCAGCCGATCCTTGAACGCGGGTAGCTCCTACAATGAGCAGTTCTTC CASSRSLNAGSSYNEQFF
NA TRBJ1-1 TRBV5-1 TRBD1 TGCGCCAGCAGCCGACAGGGGGCCAACACTGAAGCTTTCTTT CASSRQGANTEAFF
NA TRBJ1-2 TRBV15 NA TGTGCCACCAGCAGAGATGGGGCAGGGTATGGCTACACCTTC CATSRDGAGYGYTF
NA TRBJ1-5 TRBV24-1 TRBD1 TGTGCCACCAGTGGTTCTGGACAGGGCGAAGGACTGCATAGCAATCAGCCCCAGCATTTT CATSGSGQGEGLHSNQPQHF
NA TRBJ1-1 TRBV27 NA TGTGCCAGCAGTTTTAGAGAAAGGAACACTGAAGCTTTCTTT CASSFRERNTEAFF
NA TRBJ1-2 TRBV9 NA TGTGCCAGCAGCTCCACGGACAGTTGGTATGGCTACACCTTC CASSSTDSWYGYTF